The clone carrying this T cell receptor (beta chain) was picked up a small number of times. The entry originates in a study of T cell changes during pregnancy in multiple sclerosis. Per the germline V gene, CDR1 is SGDLS and CDR2 is YYNGEE. The CDR3 has 14 amino acids. The V segment lost 0 bases and the J segment 9 bases; nucleotides outside the gene matches: 1. The data were produced by immunoSEQ multiplex PCR, yet TCRdb's version contains in-frame clones alone and is incomplete. The table has tens of thousands of clones, roughly nine tenths seen once. This sequence joins TRBV9 and TRBJ2-1; TRBD2 matches 12 bases. The TCR sequence derives from a female donor with multiple sclerosis, enrolled in a pregnancy study. The sample was CD4+ T cells from peripheral blood mononuclear cells, taken in the first trimester of pregnancy. The CDR3 sequence is CASSVVTSGGEQFF. Here the CDR3 DNA reads TGTGCCAGCAGCGTAGTGACTAGCGGGGGTGAGCAGTTCTTC. The full variable domain, its missing parts supplied by reference TRBV9 and TRBJ2-1, is DSGVTQTPKHLITATGQRVTLRCSPRSGDLSVYWYQQSLDQGLQFLIQYYNGEERAKGNILERFSAQQFPDLHSELNLSSLELGDSALYFCASSVVTSGGEQFFGPGTRLTVL.